The 20 T cell receptor beta chains presented below share a single source sample, sequenced in a study of T cell responses to AZD1222 COVID-19 vaccine. Assay: immunoSEQ multiplex PCR; the TCRdb copy retains only in-frame clones and omits some. The repertoire holds under 30,000 clones, around 86% seen once, with 6.5% to 10% in the top ten. Source: peripheral blood, taken 28 days after the second AZD1222 dose. The receptors were gathered from an adult who received the AZD1222 COVID-19 vaccine.

The chain has TRBV5-6 and TRBJ2-7, with 12 bases lining up with TRBD2. The CDR3 consists of 15 residues. Trimming took 5 bases from V and 6 from J; bases not matched to a gene: 9. Germline lookup yields CDR1 SGHDT and CDR2 YYEEEE. For the CDR3, the DNA is TGTGCCAGCAGTACCCTCGCACTAGCGGGAGGCGAGCAGTACTTC. It is translated as CASSTLALAGGEQYF.

The rearrangement uses TRBV28 and TRBJ1-1, with D unclear. V shed 3 bases and J shed 5 bases, with 16 bases lying between them. Germline-derived CDR1 and CDR2 are MDHEN and SYDVKM. CDR3 length: 15 amino acids. The DNA of the CDR3 is TGTGCCAGCAGTTTGGTGTTCCCGGGTTTGACTGAAGCTTTCTTT. This translates into CASSLVFPGLTEAFF.

This chain links TRBV14 with TRBJ2-2; D is ambiguous. Trimming shortened V by 3 bases and J by 5 bases, and 10 bases separated the two germline ends. CDR1 is SGHDN, CDR2 FVKESK, per germline. The CDR3 is 14 amino acids. The CDR3 nucleotides are TGTGCCAGCAGCCAGCATAGTTGGACCGGGGAGCTGTTTTTT. Translating it yields CASSQHSWTGELFF.

The V call is TRBV5-8, the J call TRBJ2-7, with 9 bases matching TRBD1. The V gene end was trimmed by 0 bases and the J gene end by 5 bases; junction bases not matched to a gene: 6. The CDR3 runs to 15 residues. The V gene's germline CDR1 is SGHTS and CDR2 YDEGEE. CDR3 region: CASSLGAGTGNEQYF. CDR3 DNA: TGTGCCAGCAGCTTGGGGGCCGGGACAGGGAACGAGCAGTACTTC. Looking up the rest from reference TRBV5-8 and TRBJ2-7 gives the full variable domain: EAGVTQSPTHLIKTRGQQATLRCSPISGHTSVYWYQQALGLGLQFLLWYDEGEERNRGNFPPRFSGRQFPNYSSELNVNALELEDSALYLCASSLGAGTGNEQYFGPGTRLTVT.

The CDR3 bases are TGTGCCAGCAGAGAACAGGGGGGTACGCAGTATTTT. Translation: CASREQGGTQYF. This chain joins TRBV2 and TRBJ2-3, with 8 bases matching TRBD1. Trimming cost V 6 bases and J 8 bases; bases outside gene matches: 4. The CDR3 is made up of 12 amino acids. CDR1 SNHLY and CDR2 FYNNEI come from the germline V gene.

J is TRBJ2-3 and V is TRBV7-8; 14 bases agree with TRBD2. After removal of 4 bases from V and 2 bases from J, the junction contained 5 bases not matched to a gene. The CDR3 totals 17 residues. Per the germline V gene, CDR1 is SGHVS and CDR2 is FQNEAQ. Here the CDR3 DNA reads TGTGCCAGCAGCTCCGTGACTAGCGGGAGGGCCACAGATACGCAGTATTTT. Amino acid sequence: CASSSVTSGRATDTQYF.

V gene TRBV19 combines with J gene TRBJ1-1; 11 bases map to TRBD1. J gave up 5 bases and V 4 bases, and 6 bases lay outside the gene matches. CDR3 size: 15 residues. Per germline, CDR1 LNHDA and CDR2 SQIVND (reference sequence). The CDR3 DNA reads as TGTGCCAGTAGTACCGCGGGACAGGGGGATACTGAAGCTTTCTTT. This gives the protein CASSTAGQGDTEAFF.

This clone was counted a single time. J is TRBJ1-6 and V is TRBV7-2; D not resolved. Per the germline V gene, CDR1 is SGHTA and CDR2 is FQGNSA. The CDR3 is made up of 15 amino acids. V lost 1 base to trimming and J lost 0 bases, with 4 bases between them. In DNA, the CDR3 is TGTGCCAGCAGCTTAGTTAGCTCCTATAATTCACCCCTCCACTTT. As protein: CASSLVSSYNSPLHF.

CDR3 bases: TGTGCCAGCTCACCGGGCGGGGGCGATCAGCCCCAGCATTTT. Translated: CASSPGGGDQPQHF. V usage is TRBV18 and J usage is TRBJ1-5; the D gene is possibly TRBD1 (6 bases). V was cut by 3 bases and J by 5 bases, with 11 bases left in between. This CDR3 contains 14 residues. Germline V gives CDR1 KGHSH, CDR2 LQKENI.

This clone was found once. This chain uses TRBV28 with TRBJ1-2; D remains ambiguous. The CDR3 has 12 residues. CDR1 is MDHEN and CDR2 is SYDVKM in the germline V gene. V was cut by 2 bases and J by 8 bases, with 9 bases left in between. CDR3 amino acids: CASSLSGRGYTF. The DNA for the CDR3 is TGTGCCAGCAGTTTAAGTGGGAGGGGCTACACCTTC.

The V gene is TRBV6-5, the J gene TRBJ1-6; a weak D match, TRBD1 (6 bases). Germline values: CDR1 MNHEY, CDR2 SVGAGI. The CDR3 consists of 15 residues. V shed 5 bases and J shed 7 bases, with 15 bases lying between them. The CDR3, as DNA: TGTGCCAGCAGTCACACGCAGGGGAGCAATTCACCCCTCCACTTT. It specifies CASSHTQGSNSPLHF.

The sample holds a few counts of this clone. This chain joins TRBV9 and TRBJ2-7; 8 positions agree with TRBD1. This CDR3 is built from 16 residues. Trimming removed 2 bases from V and 9 bases from J; junction bases left unmatched: 16. CDR1 is SGDLS and CDR2 is YYNGEE in the germline V gene. Written as DNA, the CDR3 is TGTGCCAGCAGCGTTTCCCTCGGACAGGGAGCATCGGCGCAGTACTTC. It translates to CASSVSLGQGASAQYF.

The gene calls are TRBV5-8 and TRBJ1-2, with TRBD1 matching over 11 bases. Germline CDR1 SGHTS, CDR2 YDEGEE. The CDR3 contains 17 residues. V dropped 1 base and J dropped 3; count of bases not matched to a gene: 8. In DNA, the CDR3 is TGTGCCAGCAGCTTGCCAGGGACAGGGGGGATGGACTATGGCTACACCTTC. It is translated as CASSLPGTGGMDYGYTF.

The gene calls are TRBV30 and TRBJ2-5, with a weak D call TRBD1 (6 bases). CDR3 length: 11 amino acids. CDR1 and CDR2 (germline): GTSNPN, SVGIG (reference sequence). The ends were cut back, 5 bases at V and 5 bases at J, with 9 bases in the middle. As DNA, the CDR3 is TGTGCCTGGGAGCAGGGGGAGACCCAGTACTTC. This translates into CAWEQGETQYF.

This clone was counted once. V and J are TRBV2 and TRBJ1-1; D ambiguous. This CDR3 is built from 15 residues. V shed 8 bases and J shed 1 base, with 17 bases lying between them. CDR1 is SNHLY, CDR2 FYNNEI, per germline. Written as DNA, the CDR3 is TGTGCCAGCGAAAAAATGCAGTTCGGGAACACTGAAGCTTTCTTT. Protein sequence: CASEKMQFGNTEAFF. Full variable domain (outside the CDR3, taken from reference TRBV2 and TRBJ1-1): EPEVTQTPSHQVTQMGQEVILRCVPISNHLYFYWYRQILGQKVEFLVSFYNNEISEKSEIFDDQFSVERPDGSNFTLKIRSTKLEDSAMYFCASEKMQFGNTEAFFGQGTRLTVV.

CDR3 DNA sequence: TGTGCCAGCAGCCCCAAGACTAGCCGGAAGGCCGGGGAGCTGTTTTTT. Amino acids: CASSPKTSRKAGELFF. V gene TRBV7-3 combines with J gene TRBJ2-2; TRBD2 agrees at 7 bases. Per the germline V gene, CDR1 is SGHTA and CDR2 is FQGTGA. The CDR3 length is 16 residues. The V gene end was trimmed by 5 bases and the J gene end by 6 bases; junction bases not matched to a gene: 12.

The chain uses TRBV27 and TRBJ2-7, with a possible D match to TRBD2 (6 bases). The V end lost 4 bases, the J end lost 2 bases, and 18 bases lay between the germline ends. The CDR3 is made up of 16 amino acids. Germline-derived CDR1 and CDR2 are MNHEY and SMNVEV (reference sequence). CDR3 protein: CASSSASGTAPYEQYF. Here the CDR3 DNA reads TGTGCCAGCAGTTCGGCCTCAGGGACTGCCCCCTACGAGCAGTACTTC.

This chain joins TRBV6-2 or TRBV6-3 and TRBJ1-2; a weak D match, TRBD1 (5 bases). CDR3 length equals 17 residues. The V gene's germline CDR1 is MNHEY and CDR2 SVGEGT. Trimming removed 0 bases at V and 4 bases at J, with 18 bases between. The CDR3 nucleotides are TGTGCCAGCAGTTACTCGACCTTGAAGGGGCAAATCTATGGCTACACCTTC. Protein product: CASSYSTLKGQIYGYTF.

This chain links TRBV9 with TRBJ1-6, with D unresolved. Germline V lookup: CDR1 SGDLS, CDR2 YYNGEE. The V end lost 3 bases, the J end lost 7 bases, and 5 bases lay between the germline ends. The CDR3 is made up of 12 amino acids. Here the CDR3 DNA reads TGTGCCAGCAGCGCCCTGAATTCACCCCTCCACTTT. Translated, it gives CASSALNSPLHF.

This chain links TRBV28 with TRBJ1-2; the D gene is possibly TRBD1 (5 bases). From germline, CDR1 is MDHEN and CDR2 SYDVKM. Trimming stripped 6 bases from V and 7 bases from J, with 15 bases between. The CDR3 consists of 13 residues. The DNA for the CDR3 is TGTGCCAGCAGCCCCCCGGGGCTGACTGGCTACACCTTC. Encoded protein: CASSPPGLTGYTF.